This T cell receptor beta chain was identified during a study of cytomegalovirus exposure and HLA in healthy donors. Study-level results: HLA allele associations emerged for 17,000 or so TCR beta sequences in a later analysis, at 0.05 false discovery rate. Relative to the approximately 680-donor mean, N-insertions were reportedly fewer in an Asian-associated ancestry cluster in a later analysis. Analyses of presence/absence relied on an assumption of roughly uniform sequencing depth across donors.

In the PCR, 60 Vbeta and 13 Jbeta primers were used. Profiling relied on immunoSEQ multiplex PCR, and the TCRdb table lists in-frame clones only, not all of them. This table has about 140,000 clones, more than 70% appearing once. Details on this clone: What it recognizes is unknown.

Trimming cost V 4 bases and J 3 bases, with 10 bases left between them. This CDR3 is built from 14 residues. Germline-derived CDR1 and CDR2 are SEHNR and FQNEAQ (reference sequence). The TCR originated in a male donor in good health and CMV-seropositive. The specimen was PBMCs. V is TRBV7-9 and J is TRBJ1-3; TRBD1 might be the D (6 bases). CDR3 sequence: CASSWGGYGNTIYF. The CDR3, as DNA: TGTGCCAGCAGCTGGGGGGGCTATGGAAACACCATATATTTT. The complete variable domain, with remaining parts taken from reference TRBV7-9 and TRBJ1-3, reads DTGVSQNPRHKITKRGQNVTFRCDPISEHNRLYWYRQTLGQGPEFLTYFQNEAQLEKSRLLSDRFSAERPKGSFSTLEIQRTEQGDSAMYLCASSWGGYGNTIYFGEGSWLTVV.